This T cell receptor beta chain is drawn from a study of shared clonotypes between healthy human individuals. The wider study: The people who gave samples were a couple of women and a few men aged 18 to 49. Study results and caveats: Clonotype sharing among donors was expected to depend on sequencing depth.

In the case of this clone: Its antigen is as yet unknown.

Germline CDR1 is MDHEN and CDR2 is SYDVKM. V lost 5 bases and J lost 0, with 11 bases in between. The CDR3 has 14 amino acids. Once extracted for a subset, genomic DNA was divided evenly among several immunoSEQ plates. Profiled with immunoSEQ multiplex PCR; TCRdb holds only in-frame clones, not every one. The data hold approximately 110,000 clones, with about 72% observed a single time. Sequenced: memory CD8+ T cells sorted from blood. The subset denotes: CD45RO+ cells pooled with CCR7-negative TemRA cells. This chain links TRBV28 with TRBJ2-7; D is possibly TRBD2 (5 bases). The TCR originated in a woman aged 30 to 39 in good health. The DNA for the CDR3 is TGTGCCAGCAGTGCGGGTTACAGCTCCTACGAGCAGTACTTC. This codes for CASSAGYSSYEQYF. Together with reference TRBV28 and TRBJ2-7, the CDR3 gives the full variable domain: DVKVTQSSRYLVKRTGEKVFLECVQDMDHENMFWYRQDPGLGLRLIYFSYDVKMKEKGDIPEGYSVSREKKERFSLILESASTNQTSMYLCASSAGYSSYEQYFGPGTRLTVT.